The 25 T cell receptor beta chains reported below all come from one sample, sequenced in a study of T cell responses to AZD1222 COVID-19 vaccine. Assay: immunoSEQ multiplex PCR; the TCRdb copy retains only in-frame clones and omits some. The table has 100,000 to 150,000 clones, roughly 90% seen once. Specimen: peripheral blood, collected on day 0 of AZD1222 vaccination. The receptors derive from an adult in good health.

Points on this clone: The junction departs from the called germline gene at one end, perhaps through a read error. The chain is built from TRBV24-1 and TRBJ2-2; D could derive from TRBD1 or TRBD2 (6 bases each). Germline-derived CDR1 and CDR2 are KGHDR and SFDVKD. There are 14 residues in the CDR3. This chain's CDR3 is CATSKGDGTGGLFF. Here the CDR3 DNA reads TGTGCCACCAGTAAGGGGGACGGCACCGGGGGGCTGTTTTTT.

The chain joins TRBV6-1 to TRBJ2-7; 9 nucleotides agree with TRBD2. The CDR3 is 17 amino acids. V shed 1 base, J shed 3 bases, and the junction held 10 bases outside the gene matches. Germline assignment: CDR1 MNHNS and CDR2 SASEGT. The CDR3 region has the DNA TGTGCCAGCAGTGAAGTAGCGGGAGTCGTCGAACTCTACGAGCAGTACTTC. As protein: CASSEVAGVVELYEQYF.

CDR3 residues: CASSLGSSYTEAFF. DNA for the CDR3: TGTGCCAGCAGCTTAGGGTCCAGCTACACTGAAGCTTTCTTT. This chain links TRBV5-6 with TRBJ1-1; D remains unclear. V was cut by 2 bases and J by 3 bases, with 11 bases left in between. Germline CDR1 is SGHDT and CDR2 is YYEEEE. This CDR3 has 14 residues.

V gene TRBV3-1 (or the pseudogene TRBV3-2) combines with J gene TRBJ1-1, with D maybe TRBD1 (6 bases). This CDR3 comprises 15 residues. Trimming shortened V by 2 bases and J by 1 base, and 11 bases separated the two germline ends. From germline, CDR1 is LGHDT and CDR2 YNNKEL (reference sequence). The CDR3 sequence is CASSQRGARNTEAFF. DNA of the CDR3: TGTGCCAGCAGCCAACGGGGGGCAAGGAACACTGAAGCTTTCTTT.

This chain connects TRBV2 to TRBJ2-7; 7 nucleotides line up with TRBD1. With V trimmed by 9 bases and J by 2 bases, 7 bases remained unmatched. The CDR3 totals 13 residues. Germline CDR1 and CDR2: SNHLY and FYNNEI. In nucleotides, the CDR3 is TGTGCCAGTCACCGGGACAGAGCCTACGAGCAGTACTTC. Amino acids: CASHRDRAYEQYF.

The CDR3 region has the DNA TGTGCCAGTAGTATATTTGGACTCGGCAGCTCCTACAATGAGCAGTTCTTC. Amino acid sequence: CASSIFGLGSSYNEQFF. This chain links TRBV19 with TRBJ2-1, with a weak D call TRBD2 (5 bases). Germline loops: CDR1 LNHDA, CDR2 SQIVND (reference sequence). V was clipped by 2 bases and J by 0 bases, with 14 bases between them. This CDR3 has 17 amino acids.

The chain combines TRBV5-1 with TRBJ2-7; 10 bases fit TRBD1. V trimming: 3 bases; J trimming: 0 bases; junction bases outside the gene matches: 3. The CDR3 has 15 amino acids. The germline V gene has CDR1 SGHRS and CDR2 YFSETQ. The CDR3 sequence is CASSSGTGASYEQYF. CDR3 bases: TGCGCCAGCAGCTCTGGGACAGGGGCCTCCTACGAGCAGTACTTC. Full variable domain (outside the CDR3, taken from reference TRBV5-1 and TRBJ2-7): KAGVTQTPRYLIKTRGQQVTLSCSPISGHRSVSWYQQTPGQGLQFLFEYFSETQRNKGNFPGRFSGRQFSNSRSEMNVSTLELGDSALYLCASSSGTGASYEQYFGPGTRLTVT.

The chain links TRBV6-1 to TRBJ2-4; 8 positions agree with TRBD1. Germline assignment: CDR1 MNHNS and CDR2 SASEGT. With 3 bases clipped from V and 0 bases from J, the junction kept 4 bases outside the gene matches. This CDR3 region has 16 residues. The CDR3: CASSEDRDLAKNIQYF. For the CDR3, the DNA is TGTGCCAGCAGTGAGGACAGGGATCTAGCCAAAAACATTCAGTACTTC.

The genes are TRBV7-2 and TRBJ2-3; D remains unclear. The germline V gene encodes CDR1 SGHTA and CDR2 FQGNSA. This CDR3 has 13 residues. The germline V and J ends were trimmed by 4 bases and 1 base, with 6 bases remaining between them. The CDR3 DNA follows: TGTGCCAGCAGCTCCCGAGGCACAGATACGCAGTATTTT. Protein: CASSSRGTDTQYF.

The rearrangement uses TRBV7-3 and TRBJ2-7; D not certain. This CDR3 is 15 amino acids long. The V end was cut by 4 bases, the J end by 2 bases, with 15 bases between. Germline CDR1 is SGHTA and CDR2 is FQGTGA. The CDR3 DNA sequence: TGTGCCAGCAGCTCCTTTGCAGACGGGCCCTACGAGCAGTACTTC. Residues: CASSSFADGPYEQYF.

CDR3 residues: CASSLQGLVTGELFF. The CDR3 DNA reads as TGTGCCAGCAGCCTGCAGGGACTCGTCACCGGGGAGCTGTTTTTT. The chain recombines TRBV7-3 with TRBJ2-2; TRBD2 might be the D (6 bases). This CDR3 is built from 15 residues. With 5 bases removed from V and 4 bases from J, the gap between germline ends came to 14 bases. Germline CDR1 and CDR2: SGHTA and FQGTGA.

The V and J genes are TRBV28 and TRBJ1-2; unclear D gene. The CDR3 consists of 13 residues. V was trimmed by 1 base and J by 4 bases, leaving 7 bases between them. The germline CDR1 and CDR2 sequences are MDHEN and SYDVKM. CDR3 residues: CASSLLGSYGYTF. CDR3 sequence (DNA): TGTGCCAGCAGTTTATTAGGTTCCTATGGCTACACCTTC.

This chain links TRBV7-2 with TRBJ2-7; TRBD1 might be the D (6 bases). This CDR3 has 14 residues. CDR1 is SGHTA, CDR2 FQGNSA, per germline. Trimming pared 5 bases from V and 5 bases from J, leaving 16 bases between. CDR3 coding DNA: TGTGCCAGCAGCACCCTACAGGGCCTCGACGAGCAGTACTTC. Translation gives CASSTLQGLDEQYF.

This chain uses TRBV4-3 with TRBJ1-5, with D possibly matching TRBD1 (5 bases). This CDR3 is built from 15 residues. CDR1 is LGHNA and CDR2 is YSLEER in the germline V gene. Between the trimmed V and J ends, which lost 0 bases and 5 bases, there was a span of 11 bases. The CDR3 bases are TGCGCCAGCAGCCAAGATGCGGGGGTTGATCAGCCCCAGCATTTT. This gives the protein CASSQDAGVDQPQHF.

The chain carries TRBV6-5 and TRBJ1-4, with a tentative D call TRBD1 (6 bases). This CDR3 has 14 residues. Trimming took off 7 bases at V and 4 bases at J, with 13 bases between the two ends. Germline-derived CDR1 and CDR2 are MNHEY and SVGAGI. This CDR3 reads CASTQQGHNEKLFF. CDR3 DNA: TGTGCCAGCACACAACAGGGACATAATGAAAAACTGTTTTTT.

The chain is built from TRBV7-9 and TRBJ1-1, with TRBD1 identical over 7 bases. The CDR3 runs 15 residues. From germline, CDR1 is SEHNR and CDR2 FQNEAQ (reference sequence). V lost 3 bases, J lost 4 bases, and 8 bases stayed unmatched. The CDR3 coding sequence is TGTGCCAGCAGCTTCCACAGGGGAGTTGGCACTGAAGCTTTCTTT. Its translation: CASSFHRGVGTEAFF.

The rearrangement links TRBV7-2 to TRBJ1-2; D uncertain. V lost 5 bases and J 3 bases, leaving 13 bases between the germline ends. CDR1 is SGHTA, CDR2 FQGNSA, per germline. The CDR3 is 14 residues long. For the CDR3, the DNA is TGTGCCAGCAGCATAGAGGCCCGGGACTATGGCTACACCTTC. It translates to CASSIEARDYGYTF.

The sample holds one count of this clone. The V and J genes are TRBV9 and TRBJ2-7, with TRBD1 matching 12 bases. Germline V gene sequence: CDR1 SGDLS, CDR2 YYNGEE. V trimming: 4 bases; J trimming: 0 bases; junction bases outside the gene matches: 5. This CDR3 spans 16 amino acids. CDR3 sequence (DNA): TGTGCCAGCAGCCAAGGGACAGGGGGCGTCTCCTACGAGCAGTACTTC. Translated, it gives CASSQGTGGVSYEQYF.

Of note for this clone: One end of the junction varies from germline; a read error may be responsible. This rearrangement joins TRBV28 to TRBJ1-4; 8 bases are a match to TRBD1. CDR3 length: 11 residues. Germline V gene data show CDR1 as MDHEN and CDR2 as SYDVKM. CDR3: CASSSTRDRYF. Written as DNA, the CDR3 is TGTGCCAGCAGTTCAACCCGGGACAGGTATTTT.

The chain recombines TRBV21-1 with TRBJ2-5; the D call in the table, TRBD1, was not verified against the DNA. TRBV21-1 is a known pseudogene. The CDR3 length is 15 residues. CDR3 protein: CASSKEAGEQETQYF. The CDR3 nucleotides read TGTGCCAGCAGCAAAGAAGCAGGGGAACAAGAGACCCAGTACTTC.

The chain has TRBV27 and TRBJ1-5, with no clear D. The CDR3 loop spans 13 amino acids. V was shortened by 6 bases and J by 0 bases, with 6 bases between the two germline ends. Germline CDR1 and CDR2: MNHEY and SMNVEV (reference sequence). The CDR3 DNA is TGTGCCAGCAGCCAAGCTAGCAATCAGCCCCAGCATTTT. It codes for CASSQASNQPQHF.

The rearrangement uses TRBV6-5 and TRBJ2-7; TRBD1 aligns across 7 bases. Trimming at V came to 6 bases and at J to 2 bases, leaving 10 bases not matched to a gene. The germline V gene has CDR1 MNHEY and CDR2 SVGAGI. The CDR3 is 15 residues long. The CDR3 loop reads CASSRYGTATYEQYF. CDR3 in DNA: TGTGCCAGCAGCCGCTACGGGACAGCTACCTACGAGCAGTACTTC.

The rearrangement links TRBV24-1 to TRBJ1-1; possibly TRBD1 for D (6 bases). The germline CDR1 and CDR2 sequences are KGHDR and SFDVKD. V lost 7 bases and J lost 6, with 44 bases in between. The CDR3 extends over 23 amino acids. CDR3 in amino acids: CATRPVIHRVVGEIYMVGPEAFF. The DNA for the CDR3 is TGTGCCACCAGGCCAGTAATTCACAGGGTAGTTGGGGAAATTTATATGGTTGGACCTGAAGCTTTCTTT.

The chain is built from TRBV24-1 and TRBJ2-1; D is uncertain. This CDR3 is 12 amino acids long. From germline, CDR1 is KGHDR and CDR2 SFDVKD. The V gene lost 3 bases and the J gene lost 6 bases, with 5 bases spanning the gap. The CDR3 protein is CATSDRVNEQFF. The DNA for the CDR3 is TGTGCCACCAGTGATAGGGTCAATGAGCAGTTCTTC.

The rearrangement joins TRBV5-1 to TRBJ2-3, with TRBD2 identical over 8 bases. CDR3 length: 16 residues. The V gene end was trimmed by 6 bases and the J gene end by 7 bases; junction bases not matched to a gene: 16. CDR1 and CDR2 from the germline V gene are SGHRS and YFSETQ. The CDR3 DNA reads TGCGCCAGCACCCCGGCGGGGGGAACCCTATTGAATACGCAGTATTTT. The encoded protein is CASTPAGGTLLNTQYF.